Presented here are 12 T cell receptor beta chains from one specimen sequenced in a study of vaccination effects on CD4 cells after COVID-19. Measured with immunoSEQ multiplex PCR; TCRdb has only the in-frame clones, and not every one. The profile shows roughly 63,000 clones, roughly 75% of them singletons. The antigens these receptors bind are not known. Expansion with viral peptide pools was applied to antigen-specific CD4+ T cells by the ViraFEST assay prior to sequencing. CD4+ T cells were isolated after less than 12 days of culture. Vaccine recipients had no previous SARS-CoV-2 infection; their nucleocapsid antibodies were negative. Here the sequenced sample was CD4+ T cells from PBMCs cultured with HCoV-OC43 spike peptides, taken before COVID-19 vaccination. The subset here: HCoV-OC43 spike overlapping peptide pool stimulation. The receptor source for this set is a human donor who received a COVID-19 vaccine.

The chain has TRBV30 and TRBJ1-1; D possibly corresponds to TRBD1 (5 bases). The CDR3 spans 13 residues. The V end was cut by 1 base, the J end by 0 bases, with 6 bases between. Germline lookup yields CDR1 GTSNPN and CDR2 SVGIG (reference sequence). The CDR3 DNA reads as TGTGCCTGGAGTGGACAGATGAACACTGAAGCTTTCTTT. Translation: CAWSGQMNTEAFF.

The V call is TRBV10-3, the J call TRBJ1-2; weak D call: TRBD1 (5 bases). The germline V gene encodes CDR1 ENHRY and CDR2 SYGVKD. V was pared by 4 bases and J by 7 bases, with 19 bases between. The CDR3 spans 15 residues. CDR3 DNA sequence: TGTGCCATCAGTGCCTTGGGACCTCCATCTTCTGGCTACACCTTC. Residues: CAISALGPPSSGYTF.

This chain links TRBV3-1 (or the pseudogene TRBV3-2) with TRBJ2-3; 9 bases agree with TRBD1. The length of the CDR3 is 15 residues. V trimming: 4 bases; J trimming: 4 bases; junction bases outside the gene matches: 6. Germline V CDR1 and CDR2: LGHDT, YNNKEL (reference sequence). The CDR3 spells CASSLQGAGADTQYF. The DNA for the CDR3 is TGTGCCAGCAGCCTACAGGGGGCTGGAGCAGATACGCAGTATTTT.

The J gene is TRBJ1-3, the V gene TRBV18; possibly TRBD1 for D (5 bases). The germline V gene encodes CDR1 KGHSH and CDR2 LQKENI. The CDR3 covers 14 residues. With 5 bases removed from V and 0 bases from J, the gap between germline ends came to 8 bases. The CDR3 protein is CASSTGRSGNTIYF. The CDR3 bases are TGTGCCAGCTCAACGGGACGCTCTGGAAACACCATATATTTT.

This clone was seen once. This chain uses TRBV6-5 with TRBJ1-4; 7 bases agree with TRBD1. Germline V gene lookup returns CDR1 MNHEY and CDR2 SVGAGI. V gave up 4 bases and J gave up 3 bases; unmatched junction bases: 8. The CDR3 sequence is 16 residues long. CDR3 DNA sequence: TGTGCCAGCAGTTCCCGACAGGGATCAGCTAATGAAAAACTGTTTTTT. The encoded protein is CASSSRQGSANEKLFF.

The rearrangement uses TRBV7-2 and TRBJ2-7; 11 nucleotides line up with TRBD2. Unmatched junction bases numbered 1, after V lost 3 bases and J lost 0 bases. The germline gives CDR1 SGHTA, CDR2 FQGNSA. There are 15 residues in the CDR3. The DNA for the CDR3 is TGTGCCAGCAGCTTTCTAGCGGGGGGCTCCTACGAGCAGTACGTC. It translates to CASSFLAGGSYEQYV.

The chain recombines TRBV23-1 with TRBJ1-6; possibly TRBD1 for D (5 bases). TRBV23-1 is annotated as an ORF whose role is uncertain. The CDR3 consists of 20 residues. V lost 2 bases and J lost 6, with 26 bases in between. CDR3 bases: TGCGCCAGCAGTCAACGGGTCCAGGACACTACCTTTCGGGGTAATTCACCCCTCCACTTT. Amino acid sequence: CASSQRVQDTTFRGNSPLHF.

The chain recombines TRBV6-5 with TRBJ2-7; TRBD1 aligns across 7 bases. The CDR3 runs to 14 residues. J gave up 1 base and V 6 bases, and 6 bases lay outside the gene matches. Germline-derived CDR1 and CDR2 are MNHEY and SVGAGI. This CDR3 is CASRIQQGSYEQYV. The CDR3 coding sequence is TGTGCCAGCAGAATACAACAGGGGTCCTACGAGCAGTACGTC.

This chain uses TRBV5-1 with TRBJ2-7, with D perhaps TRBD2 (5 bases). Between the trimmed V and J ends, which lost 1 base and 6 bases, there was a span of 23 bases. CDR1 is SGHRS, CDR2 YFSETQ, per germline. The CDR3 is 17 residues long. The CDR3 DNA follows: TGCGCCAGCAGCTTGAACCCTTCCCAAGGGAGAGAGGCCGAGCAGTACGTC. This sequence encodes CASSLNPSQGREAEQYV.

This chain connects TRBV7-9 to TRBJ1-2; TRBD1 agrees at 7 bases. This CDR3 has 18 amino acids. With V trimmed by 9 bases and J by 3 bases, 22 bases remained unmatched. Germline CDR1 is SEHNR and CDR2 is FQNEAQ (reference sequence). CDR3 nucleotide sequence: TGTGCCAGTACAAATCCGACAGGGTACCCCCTTAGTGACTATGGCTACACCTTC. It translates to CASTNPTGYPLSDYGYTF.

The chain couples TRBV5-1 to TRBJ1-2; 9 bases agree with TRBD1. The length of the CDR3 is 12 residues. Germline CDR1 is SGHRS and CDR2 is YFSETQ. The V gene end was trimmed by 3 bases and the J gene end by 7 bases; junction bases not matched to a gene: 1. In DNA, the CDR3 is TGCGCCAGCAGCTCGGACAGGGGTGGCTACACCTTC. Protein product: CASSSDRGGYTF.

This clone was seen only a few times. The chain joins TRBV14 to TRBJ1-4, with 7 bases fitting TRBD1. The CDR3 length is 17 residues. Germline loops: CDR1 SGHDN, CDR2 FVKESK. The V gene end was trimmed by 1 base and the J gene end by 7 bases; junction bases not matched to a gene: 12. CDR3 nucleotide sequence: TGTGCCAGCAGCCAAGTGTTCGCCGGGACAGTAGGTGAAAAACTGTTTTTT. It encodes CASSQVFAGTVGEKLFF.